The source of this TCR beta chain is a study of blood T cell repertoires in COVID-19. This CDR3 comprises 16 residues. J was trimmed by 2 bases and V by 2 bases; bases with no gene match: 8. From germline, CDR1 is MNHEY and CDR2 SMNVEV (reference sequence). Repertoires were generated with immunoSEQ multiplex PCR, while TCRdb's copy carries only in-frame clones and drops some. The sample has some 490,000 clones, 88% seen once; the top ten hold 6.5% to 8.5%. Sequenced: PBMCs or T cells enriched from blood (not recorded which). The sequence derives from a woman aged 55-69 years who had recovered from COVID-19. V gene TRBV27 combines with J gene TRBJ2-5; 7 nucleotides match TRBD2. CDR3: CASSLSRGSGQETQYF. CDR3 nucleotide sequence: TGTGCCAGCAGTTTAAGTCGCGGTAGCGGGCAAGAGACCCAGTACTTC.